This T cell receptor (beta chain) was documented in a study of post-analysis software for immune sequencing data. As for this clonotype: Its antigen is currently unknown.

V lost 0 bases and J lost 3, with 12 bases in between. Germline V gene data show CDR1 as DFQATT and CDR2 as SNEGSKA (reference sequence). CDR3 length equals 15 residues. Study-wide results and limits: TRBV5-6, TRBV5-1 and TRBV20-1 were among roughly 5 TRBV segments more frequent in patients than controls. Versus controls, multiple sclerosis patients showed significantly lower diversity (normalized Chao1).

The TCR beta cDNA libraries carried unique molecular identifiers. Out of roughly 0.95 to 11 million T cells, some 480,000 cDNA molecules were generated. From the PCR reads, TCRdb called clonotypes with MiXCR, one entry per CDR3 protein. The sample has about 460,000 distinct CDR3 sequences, 40% to 55% seen once. Specimen: blood. The clonotype originates from a girl between 5 and 17 years old with multiple sclerosis. This chain links TRBV20-1 with TRBJ2-4; D unresolved. CDR3 sequence reads: CSARDREDYKNIQYF. In nucleotides, the CDR3 is TGCAGTGCTAGAGATCGCGAGGATTACAAAAACATTCAGTACTTC.